The 30 T cell receptor beta chains below all came from one sample that was sequenced in a study of T cell changes during pregnancy in multiple sclerosis. Data came from immunoSEQ multiplex PCR; TCRdb stores just in-frame clones and leaves some out. The repertoire has about 120,000 clones, over 85% of them found once; the top ten carry 6.2%. The sample in question was peripheral blood, obtained before pregnancy. These receptors were obtained from a female donor with multiple sclerosis, enrolled in a pregnancy study.

This chain connects TRBV5-4 to TRBJ2-1, with 8 bases that match TRBD2. Trimming removed 2 bases from V and 6 bases from J; junction bases left unmatched: 1. Per germline, CDR1 SGHNT and CDR2 YYREEE (reference sequence). This CDR3 has 13 amino acids. CDR3 sequence reads: CASSFAGGNEQFF. In DNA form, the CDR3 reads TGTGCCAGCAGCTTCGCGGGAGGCAATGAGCAGTTCTTC.

The chain has TRBV7-3 and TRBJ2-5; TRBD1 is a possible D gene (6 bases). In germline, CDR1 is SGHTA, CDR2 FQGTGA. This CDR3 region has 13 residues. Between the trimmed V and J ends, which lost 6 bases and 4 bases, there was a span of 12 bases. CDR3 in amino acids: CASSSGTSETQYF. CDR3 DNA sequence: TGTGCCAGCAGTTCCGGGACATCAGAGACCCAGTACTTC.

The genes are TRBV30 and TRBJ2-7, with 7 bases fitting TRBD1. The junction had 10 bases not matched to a gene; V was cut back by 4 bases and J by 7 bases. This CDR3 comprises 13 residues. Per the germline V gene, CDR1 is GTSNPN and CDR2 is SVGIG (reference sequence). CDR3 sequence (DNA): TGTGCCTGGACCGGGACAGAGGGTCGGGAGCAGTACTTC. Protein sequence: CAWTGTEGREQYF.

The chain uses TRBV30 and TRBJ1-1, with TRBD1 matching over 9 bases. There are 18 residues in the CDR3. Germline CDR1 is GTSNPN and CDR2 is SVGIG (reference sequence). J lost 5 bases, V lost 3 bases, and 19 bases had no gene match. The CDR3 DNA is TGTGCCTGGAGCGATAGAAGCGGGACAGGGAGGGGTGAAACTGAAGCTTTCTTT. It encodes CAWSDRSGTGRGETEAFF.

The chain recombines TRBV5-5 with TRBJ1-4; the D gene is possibly TRBD1 (5 bases). Deletions cut 1 base from V and 4 bases from J, with 8 bases between. From germline, CDR1 is SGHKS and CDR2 YYEKEE (reference sequence). The CDR3 extends over 14 amino acids. The CDR3 loop is CASSLRGINEKLFF. The CDR3 nucleotides read TGTGCCAGCAGCTTGCGGGGGATTAATGAAAAACTGTTTTTT.

The V gene is TRBV19, the J gene TRBJ1-5; a weak D match, TRBD1 (5 bases). The CDR3 has 13 residues. Germline-derived CDR1 and CDR2 are LNHDA and SQIVND (reference sequence). Trimming took 7 bases from V and 7 from J, leaving 14 bases between them. CDR3 protein: CASNPGLEQPQHF. The CDR3 DNA is TGTGCCAGTAATCCAGGGCTAGAACAGCCCCAGCATTTT.

The chain links TRBV9 to TRBJ1-1, with 12 bases aligning to TRBD1. From germline, CDR1 is SGDLS and CDR2 YYNGEE. The CDR3 spans 17 residues. J was trimmed by 1 base and V by 0 bases; bases with no gene match: 4. The CDR3 is CASSVEGTGGANTEAFF. Here the CDR3 DNA reads TGTGCCAGCAGCGTAGAGGGGACAGGGGGCGCGAACACTGAAGCTTTCTTT.

The rearrangement uses TRBV7-3 and TRBJ2-1; TRBD2 aligns across 7 bases. V lost 4 bases to trimming and J lost 4 bases; unmatched junction nucleotides: 10. CDR1 is SGHTA and CDR2 is FQGTGA in the germline V gene. The CDR3 contains 16 residues. The chain's CDR3 is CASSSESSGKYNEQFF. CDR3 nucleotides: TGTGCCAGCAGCTCTGAGTCGAGCGGGAAGTACAATGAGCAGTTCTTC.

CDR3 coding DNA: TGTGCCAGCAGGGAACCGGGACTTCCAATCAACCGAGAGACCCAGTACTTC. Amino acid sequence: CASREPGLPINRETQYF. The chain couples TRBV6-1 to TRBJ2-5; possibly TRBD2 for D (6 bases). This CDR3 has 17 residues. Germline assignment: CDR1 MNHNS and CDR2 SASEGT. With 6 bases removed from V and 4 bases from J, the gap between germline ends came to 24 bases.

V is TRBV27 and J is TRBJ1-1; tentative D call: TRBD1 (6 bases). There are 13 residues in the CDR3. V gave up 5 bases and J gave up 6 bases, with 13 bases separating them. In germline, CDR1 is MNHEY, CDR2 SMNVEV (reference sequence). The CDR3 is CASSGTPTAEAFF. The CDR3 nucleotides are TGTGCCAGCAGTGGGACACCAACTGCTGAAGCTTTCTTT.

The V and J genes are TRBV5-4 and TRBJ1-5; D perhaps matches TRBD1 (6 bases). CDR3 length: 16 residues. V dropped 4 bases and J dropped 1 base, with 15 bases sitting between them. Germline lookup yields CDR1 SGHNT and CDR2 YYREEE (reference sequence). CDR3 protein: CASSPGRGLSNQPQHF. For the CDR3, the DNA is TGTGCCAGCAGCCCCGGGAGGGGGTTGAGCAATCAGCCCCAGCATTTT.

The chain couples TRBV18 to TRBJ1-4; D not resolved. The ends were cut back, 0 bases at V and 2 bases at J, with 7 bases in the middle. This CDR3 has 15 residues. Per germline, CDR1 KGHSH and CDR2 LQKENI. As DNA, the CDR3 is TGTGCCAGCTCACCACCCGGACTGACTAATGAAAAACTGTTTTTT. It specifies CASSPPGLTNEKLFF.

This chain connects TRBV20-1 to TRBJ1-2, with a tentative D call TRBD1 (5 bases). Trimming stripped 5 bases from V and 2 bases from J, with 6 bases between. CDR3 length equals 11 residues. The germline CDR1 and CDR2 sequences are DFQATT and SNEGSKA (reference sequence). CDR3 bases: TGCAGTGCTCAGGGAAACTATGGCTACACCTTC. Translation: CSAQGNYGYTF.

The chain is built from TRBV5-4 and TRBJ2-3; 9 positions agree with TRBD2. After removal of 1 base from V and 1 base from J, the junction contained 4 bases not matched to a gene. There are 16 residues in the CDR3. Germline V gives CDR1 SGHNT, CDR2 YYREEE (reference sequence). The CDR3 here is CASSLWRGGGTDTQYF. The CDR3 coding sequence is TGTGCCAGCAGCTTGTGGCGGGGGGGCGGCACAGATACGCAGTATTTT.

V usage is TRBV19 and J usage is TRBJ1-4; D call uncertain. V lost 6 bases and J lost 8, with 19 bases in between. The germline V gene encodes CDR1 LNHDA and CDR2 SQIVND (reference sequence). The CDR3 runs 15 residues. This chain's CDR3 is CASSPGRVGGEKLFF. Written as DNA, the CDR3 is TGTGCCAGTAGCCCCGGGCGGGTAGGCGGCGAAAAACTGTTTTTT.

This clone has only one observation. The V and J genes are TRBV11-2 and TRBJ1-1; D is ambiguous. V was cut by 1 base and J by 7 bases, with 10 bases left in between. The CDR3 covers 13 residues. Germline loops: CDR1 SGHAT, CDR2 FQNNGV. The CDR3 DNA is TGTGCCAGCAGCTTAGTACGGTCTTATGAAGCTTTCTTT. It yields the protein CASSLVRSYEAFF.

The chain uses TRBV27 and TRBJ1-1, with TRBD1 matching over 8 bases. The CDR3 has 13 residues. V lost 6 bases to trimming and J lost 4 bases; unmatched junction nucleotides: 4. CDR1 and CDR2 from the germline V gene are MNHEY and SMNVEV (reference sequence). The CDR3 DNA reads as TGTGCCAGCAGCTCCACAGGGGGCACTGAAGCTTTCTTT. This codes for CASSSTGGTEAFF.

V gene TRBV19 combines with J gene TRBJ1-5; D might be TRBD1 (5 bases). Between the trimmed V and J ends, which lost 3 bases and 3 bases, there was a span of 9 bases. The CDR3 covers 14 residues. Germline V gene lookup returns CDR1 LNHDA and CDR2 SQIVND (reference sequence). CDR3 sequence: CASSIAGLNQPQHF. Written as DNA, the CDR3 is TGTGCCAGTAGTATTGCAGGGCTCAATCAGCCCCAGCATTTT.

The chain uses TRBV28 and TRBJ1-5; 8 bases fit TRBD1. CDR1 MDHEN and CDR2 SYDVKM come from the germline V gene. The CDR3 consists of 15 residues. V trimming: 7 bases; J trimming: 1 base; junction bases outside the gene matches: 6. Here the CDR3 reads CASTVQGVSNQPQHF. The CDR3 DNA is TGTGCCAGCACCGTACAGGGGGTGAGCAATCAGCCCCAGCATTTT.

The chain combines TRBV28 with TRBJ2-7, with D possibly matching TRBD1 (5 bases). Trimming stripped 6 bases from V and 1 base from J, with 13 bases between. Germline CDR1 and CDR2: MDHEN and SYDVKM. The CDR3 has 14 amino acids. For the CDR3, the DNA is TGTGCCAGCAGCTGGCGACAGATATCCTACGAGCAGTACTTC. Amino acid sequence: CASSWRQISYEQYF.

The J gene is TRBJ1-1, the V gene TRBV5-5; TRBD1 might be the D (5 bases). V lost 3 bases, J lost 4 bases, and 22 bases lay in between. CDR3 size: 17 residues. The germline gives CDR1 SGHKS, CDR2 YYEKEE (reference sequence). CDR3 in DNA: TGTGCCAGCAGCTCCCCCGAGAAACAGGCCCCGAGCACTGAAGCTTTCTTT. It is translated as CASSSPEKQAPSTEAFF.

The chain couples TRBV19 to TRBJ1-5; unclear D gene. Germline V CDR1 and CDR2: LNHDA, SQIVND (reference sequence). This CDR3 region has 12 residues. V lost 7 bases to trimming and J lost 7 bases, with 11 bases between them. The CDR3 nucleotides read TGTGCCAGTACGCCGGGCGGGCAGCCCCAGCATTTT. This encodes CASTPGGQPQHF. Variable domain in full (rest from reference TRBV19 and TRBJ1-5): DGGITQSPKYLFRKEGQNVTLSCEQNLNHDAMYWYRQDPGQGLRLIYYSQIVNDFQKGDIAEGYSVSREKKESFPLTVTSAQKNPTAFYLCASTPGGQPQHFGDGTRLSIL.

The chain links TRBV10-3 to TRBJ2-1; TRBD2 matches at 7 bases. CDR1 is ENHRY, CDR2 SYGVKD, per germline. V trimming: 2 bases; J trimming: 2 bases; junction bases outside the gene matches: 15. The CDR3 is 19 amino acids. The CDR3 coding sequence is TGTGCCATCAGTGAGCAAGCGGGGCGACCTACCTTAACCTACAATGAGCAGTTCTTC. Amino acids: CAISEQAGRPTLTYNEQFF.

The chain employs TRBV19 and TRBJ2-1, with 12 bases lining up with TRBD2. The CDR3 runs 18 residues. V lost 0 bases to trimming and J lost 8 bases; unmatched junction nucleotides: 11. Germline V gene sequence: CDR1 LNHDA, CDR2 SQIVND (reference sequence). Written as DNA, the CDR3 is TGTGCCAGTAGTATAGATACCATGACTAGCGGGAGTTGGGATGAGCAGTTCTTC. Translating gives CASSIDTMTSGSWDEQFF.

This clone was seen only a few times. The chain is built from TRBV9 and TRBJ1-1, with a weak D call TRBD1 (5 bases). The CDR3 runs 15 residues. V gave up 4 bases and J gave up 0 bases, with 13 bases separating them. Per germline, CDR1 SGDLS and CDR2 YYNGEE. CDR3 amino acids: CASSLGGAMNTEAFF. CDR3 DNA sequence: TGTGCCAGCAGCCTGGGGGGAGCCATGAACACTGAAGCTTTCTTT.

This clone was recorded once. CDR3 nucleotide sequence: TGTGCCAGTAGTATCGACAGGGAGGTACAGCCCCAGCATTTT. This encodes CASSIDREVQPQHF. The chain links TRBV19 to TRBJ1-5, with 7 positions matching TRBD1. The germline gives CDR1 LNHDA, CDR2 SQIVND (reference sequence). The CDR3 spans 14 residues. The ends lost 3 bases at V and 7 bases at J; junction bases unmatched: 6.

The genes are TRBV7-6 and TRBJ2-3; 7 positions agree with TRBD2. The germline CDR1 and CDR2 sequences are SGHVS and FNYEAQ. CDR3 length: 17 amino acids. V gave up 0 bases and J gave up 1 base; unmatched junction bases: 7. The CDR3 bases are TGTGCCAGCAGCTTAGCGGGCGGGGGTTTTCGCACAGATACGCAGTATTTT. It encodes CASSLAGGGFRTDTQYF.

This clone was seen once. V usage is TRBV5-1 and J usage is TRBJ1-6; 9 bases are shared with TRBD1. J gave up 10 bases and V 5 bases, and 10 bases lay outside the gene matches. CDR1 is SGHRS, CDR2 YFSETQ, per germline. The CDR3 spans 15 residues. The CDR3 sequence is CASRVTRDRESPLHF. The CDR3 DNA reads TGCGCCAGCAGAGTGACTCGGGACAGGGAATCACCCCTCCACTTT.

The chain employs TRBV9 and TRBJ2-5; the D gene is possibly TRBD1 (6 bases). The CDR3 runs to 16 residues. Trimming removed 3 bases at V and 2 bases at J, with 17 bases between. The germline gives CDR1 SGDLS, CDR2 YYNGEE. The CDR3 spells CASSAPPSTGQETQYF. DNA for the CDR3: TGTGCCAGCAGCGCCCCCCCCTCGACAGGACAAGAGACCCAGTACTTC.

The chain is built from TRBV18 and TRBJ1-3; D ambiguous. Trimming stripped 2 bases from V and 0 bases from J, with 8 bases between. The CDR3 covers 15 residues. Germline CDR1 is KGHSH and CDR2 is LQKENI. The CDR3 DNA follows: TGTGCCAGCTCACCAGGCAGGCTCTCTGGAAACACCATATATTTT. Its translation is CASSPGRLSGNTIYF.